This T cell receptor (beta chain) appears in the sequencing data of a study of T cells in Graves' hyperthyroidism and ophthalmopathy. With a duration under 2 months, the hyperthyroidism was newly diagnosed in patients aged 18 to 65. On this clonotype itself: Its cognate antigen is unknown.

Study conclusions and caveats: Stable hyperthyroidism and ophthalmopathy were separated using 13 V-J signatures. Onset of ophthalmopathy came a median roughly 6.4 months after the model predicted it. Researchers found most expanded thyroid clonotypes above 0.001 in blood as well.

TCR beta CDR3 region amplification was performed from RNA transcripts. First-round RT-PCR of the TCR CDR3 relied on the HTBI primer set. TCRdb recomputed calls from the multiplex PCR reads with MiXCR, one row per CDR3 protein. The sample holds about 740,000 distinct CDR3 sequences, 14% seen once. V gave up 0 bases and J gave up 3 bases; unmatched junction bases: 5. The CDR3 runs 16 residues. The sequence was obtained from a woman in her late teens or twenties with Graves' hyperthyroidism. The chain employs TRBV12-3 or TRBV12-4 and TRBJ2-7; the match to TRBD2 covers 10 bases. Sequences were obtained from blood. Written as DNA, the CDR3 is TGTGCCAGCAGTTTAGCCCGACTAGCGGGTAGCTACGAGCAGTACTTC. Its protein product is CASSLARLAGSYEQYF.